The present T cell receptor beta chain was sequenced within a study of beta chain features in type 1 diabetes. Overall study results and limits: In every one of the four CD4+ subsets, TCRB CDR3s were moderately but significantly shorter in Type 1 diabetes patients. Junctions at VDJ sites from type 1 diabetes patients had fewer insertions and more deletions. Any PCR bias toward short templates would affect both groups alike.

CDR1 is SGHRS and CDR2 is YFSETQ in the germline V gene. The CDR3 has 12 amino acids. Trimming took off 0 bases at V and 6 bases at J, with 5 bases between the two ends. A note on this clone: Its antigen is currently unknown.

Expressed TCRB transcripts were sequenced because the isolated RNA had all been reverse transcribed beforehand. Repertoires were generated with immunoSEQ multiplex PCR, while TCRdb's copy carries only in-frame clones and drops some. The repertoire has 300,000 or so clones, about 13% of them found once; the top ten carry nearly 0.015%. Per donor, one heparinised blood draw averaged roughly 110 mL. Once sorted, every population was more than 95% pure. The TCR comes from a young woman with type 1 diabetes. Sequenced input: naive CD4+ T cells from blood. The chain couples TRBV5-1 to TRBJ2-3; D is unclear. In DNA form, the CDR3 reads TGCGCCAGCAGCTTGGCCGAGGATACGCAGTATTTT. Translated: CASSLAEDTQYF.